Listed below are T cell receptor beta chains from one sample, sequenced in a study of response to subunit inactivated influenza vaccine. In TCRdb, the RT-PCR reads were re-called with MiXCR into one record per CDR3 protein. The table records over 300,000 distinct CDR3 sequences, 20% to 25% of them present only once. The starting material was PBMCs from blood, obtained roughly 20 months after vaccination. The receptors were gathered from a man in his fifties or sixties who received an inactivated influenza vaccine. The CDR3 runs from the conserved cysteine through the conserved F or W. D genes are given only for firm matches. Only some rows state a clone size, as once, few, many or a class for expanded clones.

CDR3aa: CSVARGQTEAFF
CDR3nt: TGCAGCGTTGCGAGGGGGCAGACTGAAGCTTTCTTT
abundance: few
d_gene: TRBD1
len: 12
v_gene: TRBV29-1
j_gene: TRBJ1-1

CDR3aa: CSARDPGQGMGQPQHF
CDR3nt: TGCAGTGCTAGAGATCCGGGACAGGGGATGGGTCAGCCCCAGCATTTT
abundance: NA
d_gene: TRBD1
len: 16
v_gene: TRBV20-1
j_gene: TRBJ1-5

CDR3aa: CASSFQDNTEAFF
CDR3nt: TGTGCCAGCAGCTTCCAGGACAACACTGAAGCTTTCTTT
abundance: few
d_gene: NA
len: 13
v_gene: TRBV7-6
j_gene: TRBJ1-1

CDR3aa: CSARTSLGNEQFF
CDR3nt: TGCAGTGCTAGGACTAGTCTTGGCAATGAGCAGTTCTTC
abundance: NA
d_gene: NA
len: 13
v_gene: TRBV20-1
j_gene: TRBJ2-1

CDR3aa: CASGLPSGSYNEQFF
CDR3nt: TGTGCCAGCGGACTCCCAAGCGGTTCCTACAATGAGCAGTTCTTC
abundance: few
d_gene: NA
len: 15
v_gene: TRBV25-1
j_gene: TRBJ2-1

CDR3aa: CATSRETADYGYTF
CDR3nt: TGTGCCACCAGCAGAGAGACAGCAGACTATGGCTACACCTTC
abundance: few
d_gene: NA
len: 14
v_gene: TRBV15
j_gene: TRBJ1-2

CDR3aa: CASSPRDRTDTQYF
CDR3nt: TGTGCCAGCTCACCGCGGGACCGCACAGATACGCAGTATTTT
abundance: few
d_gene: NA
len: 14
v_gene: TRBV18
j_gene: TRBJ2-3

CDR3aa: CACSLALYRQETQYF
CDR3nt: TGTGCCTGCAGCTTAGCGCTTTACAGACAAGAGACCCAGTACTTC
abundance: NA
d_gene: NA
len: 15
v_gene: TRBV7-2
j_gene: TRBJ2-5

CDR3aa: CASSLWGSAEAFF
CDR3nt: TGTGCCAGCAGCTTATGGGGCAGCGCTGAAGCTTTCTTT
abundance: few
d_gene: NA
len: 13
v_gene: TRBV7-9
j_gene: TRBJ1-1

CDR3aa: CASSILLANTGELFF
CDR3nt: TGTGCCAGTAGTATATTACTAGCGAACACCGGGGAGCTGTTTTTT
abundance: NA
d_gene: NA
len: 15
v_gene: TRBV19
j_gene: TRBJ2-2

CDR3aa: CATSRRSTSGGRTDTQYF
CDR3nt: TGTGCCACCAGCAGGCGATCAACTAGCGGGGGGAGAACAGATACGCAGTATTTT
abundance: NA
d_gene: TRBD2
len: 18
v_gene: TRBV15
j_gene: TRBJ2-3

CDR3aa: CASSQGAGTGKNSPLHF
CDR3nt: TGTGCCAGCAGCCAAGGAGCCGGGACAGGCAAGAATTCACCCCTCCACTTT
abundance: NA
d_gene: TRBD1
len: 17
v_gene: TRBV3-1
j_gene: TRBJ1-6

CDR3aa: CASSLDRPDRREETQYF
CDR3nt: TGTGCCAGCAGCTTAGATCGACCGGACAGAAGAGAAGAGACCCAGTACTTC
abundance: few
d_gene: NA
len: 17
v_gene: TRBV11-2
j_gene: TRBJ2-5

CDR3aa: CASSRVDGIANYGYTF
CDR3nt: TGCGCCAGCAGCCGAGTGGACGGCATAGCTAACTATGGCTACACCTTC
abundance: few
d_gene: NA
len: 16
v_gene: TRBV4-1
j_gene: TRBJ1-2

CDR3aa: CASSAPGDIQYF
CDR3nt: TGTGCCAGCAGCGCCCCGGGGGACATTCAGTACTTC
abundance: NA
d_gene: NA
len: 12
v_gene: TRBV7-6
j_gene: TRBJ2-4

CDR3aa: CASSTPQASSYEQYF
CDR3nt: TGTGCCAGCAGTACCCCCCAGGCCAGCTCCTACGAGCAGTACTTC
abundance: once
d_gene: NA
len: 15
v_gene: TRBV6-1
j_gene: TRBJ2-7

CDR3aa: CASSYRDYLGNNEQFF
CDR3nt: TGTGCCAGCAGTTACCGGGACTACCTGGGGAACAATGAGCAGTTCTTC
abundance: NA
d_gene: TRBD2
len: 16
v_gene: TRBV6-2/TRBV6-3
j_gene: TRBJ2-1

CDR3aa: CSVDLGLAGGYEQYF
CDR3nt: TGCAGCGTTGATCTGGGACTAGCGGGAGGCTACGAGCAGTACTTC
abundance: few
d_gene: TRBD2
len: 15
v_gene: TRBV29-1
j_gene: TRBJ2-7

CDR3aa: CASSRDRGTNEKLFF
CDR3nt: TGTGCCAGCAGTCGGGACAGGGGGACTAATGAAAAACTGTTTTTT
abundance: NA
d_gene: TRBD1
len: 15
v_gene: TRBV14
j_gene: TRBJ1-4

CDR3aa: CASSSGYTEAFF
CDR3nt: TGTGCCAGCAGCTCAGGTTACACTGAAGCTTTCTTT
abundance: many
d_gene: NA
len: 12
v_gene: TRBV6-5
j_gene: TRBJ1-1